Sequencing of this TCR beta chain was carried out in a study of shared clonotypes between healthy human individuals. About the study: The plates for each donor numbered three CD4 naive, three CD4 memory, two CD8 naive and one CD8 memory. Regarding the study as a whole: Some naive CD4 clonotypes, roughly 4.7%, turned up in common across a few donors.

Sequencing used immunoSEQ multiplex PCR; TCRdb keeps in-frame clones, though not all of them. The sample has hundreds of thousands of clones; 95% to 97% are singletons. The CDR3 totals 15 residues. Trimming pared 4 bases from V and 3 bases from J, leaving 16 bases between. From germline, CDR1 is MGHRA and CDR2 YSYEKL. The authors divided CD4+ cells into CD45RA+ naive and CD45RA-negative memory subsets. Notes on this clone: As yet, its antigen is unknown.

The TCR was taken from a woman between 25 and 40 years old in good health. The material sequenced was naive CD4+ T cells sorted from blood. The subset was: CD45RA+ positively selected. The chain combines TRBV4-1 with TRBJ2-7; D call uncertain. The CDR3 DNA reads TGCGCCAGCAGCCGAGTTTGGGTGGATAACTACGAGCAGTACTTC. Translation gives CASSRVWVDNYEQYF.